Listed here are 8 T cell receptor beta chains from one sample, sequenced in a study of blood T cell repertoires in COVID-19. Assay: immunoSEQ multiplex PCR; the TCRdb copy retains only in-frame clones and omits some. The table shows under 95,000 clones, with around 79% occurring only once. Sequencing input: peripheral blood. The receptors come from a man aged 50-59 years with acute or convalescent COVID-19.

The chain is built from TRBV5-4 and TRBJ2-3; TRBD2 aligns across 8 bases. V trimming: 0 bases; J trimming: 0 bases; junction bases outside the gene matches: 3. This CDR3 has 16 amino acids. CDR1 is SGHNT, CDR2 YYREEE, per germline (reference sequence). CDR3 protein: CASSLVSGSSTDTQYF. The CDR3 region has the DNA TGTGCCAGCAGCTTGGTGAGCGGGAGCAGCACAGATACGCAGTATTTT.

The chain links TRBV5-1 to TRBJ1-2; 8 bases line up with TRBD1. Losses at the gene ends were 0 bases for V and 4 bases for J; bases not matched to a gene: 5. Germline CDR1 is SGHRS and CDR2 is YFSETQ. The CDR3 sequence is 15 residues long. CDR3 bases: TGCGCCAGCAGCTTGGATCCCGGGACAGGCTATGGCTACACCTTC. It yields the protein CASSLDPGTGYGYTF.

The rearrangement uses TRBV29-1 and TRBJ2-7, with D uncertain. The CDR3 sequence is 11 residues long. With 3 bases removed from V and 0 bases from J, the gap between germline ends came to 3 bases. Germline V gene lookup returns CDR1 SQVTM and CDR2 ANQGSEA. The DNA for the CDR3 is TGCAGCGTTGACAGCTCCTACGAGCAGTACTTC. Translation: CSVDSSYEQYF.

The CDR3 region has the DNA TGTGCCACCAGGAACTGGACAGGGGGCGGATGGGGCAATCAGCCCCAGCATTTT. It translates to CATRNWTGGGWGNQPQHF. The chain recombines TRBV24-1 with TRBJ1-5; 11 bases match TRBD1. This CDR3 contains 18 residues. Germline V gives CDR1 KGHDR, CDR2 SFDVKD. Trimming took 7 bases from V and 2 from J; bases not matched to a gene: 12.

This clone was seen once. The chain links TRBV29-1 to TRBJ2-1; no clear D. The CDR3 consists of 12 residues. Per the germline V gene, CDR1 is SQVTM and CDR2 is ANQGSEA. V was shortened by 4 bases and J by 4 bases, with 8 bases between the two germline ends. The CDR3 loop reads CSVAGRYNEQFF. The CDR3 coding sequence is TGCAGCGTTGCGGGTAGATACAATGAGCAGTTCTTC.

The rearrangement uses TRBV3-1 (or the pseudogene TRBV3-2) and TRBJ2-7; TRBD2 matches at 10 bases. CDR3 length: 18 residues. Germline CDR1 is LGHDT and CDR2 is YNNKEL (reference sequence). V lost 4 bases, J lost 1 base, and 13 bases stayed unmatched. CDR3 in DNA: TGTGCCAGCAGCCTAACGACTAGCGGGCGGAACCGATCCTACGAGCAGTACTTC. This encodes CASSLTTSGRNRSYEQYF.

This rearrangement joins TRBV13 to TRBJ2-7, with TRBD1 matching 7 bases. After removal of 5 bases from V and 2 bases from J, the junction contained 6 bases not matched to a gene. The CDR3 has 14 amino acids. The germline V gene has CDR1 PRHDT and CDR2 FYEKMQ (reference sequence). DNA of the CDR3: TGTGCCAGCAGCACGAGACAGGGCACCTACGAGCAGTACTTC. Protein product: CASSTRQGTYEQYF.

The chain is built from TRBV24-1 and TRBJ2-7; 7 nucleotides line up with TRBD2. Trimming at V came to 7 bases and at J to 0 bases, leaving 8 bases not matched to a gene. CDR3 length equals 15 residues. CDR1 is KGHDR and CDR2 is SFDVKD in the germline V gene. CDR3 bases: TGTGCCACCAGAGCCACTAGCGTTACCTCCTACGAGCAGTACTTC. It specifies CATRATSVTSYEQYF.